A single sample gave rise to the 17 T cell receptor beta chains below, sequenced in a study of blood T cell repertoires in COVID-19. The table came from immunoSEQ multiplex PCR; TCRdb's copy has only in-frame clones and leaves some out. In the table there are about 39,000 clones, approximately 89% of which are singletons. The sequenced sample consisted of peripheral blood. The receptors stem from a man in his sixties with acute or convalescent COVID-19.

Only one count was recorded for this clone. DNA of the CDR3: TGCGCCAGCAGCTTGGCCGGGACAGGGTACCTCCGGGAGCTGTTTTTT. Translated: CASSLAGTGYLRELFF. The chain combines TRBV5-1 with TRBJ2-2, with 9 bases that match TRBD1. V lost 0 bases and J lost 9; bases outside the gene matches: 9. Germline V lookup: CDR1 SGHRS, CDR2 YFSETQ. This CDR3 is 16 amino acids long.

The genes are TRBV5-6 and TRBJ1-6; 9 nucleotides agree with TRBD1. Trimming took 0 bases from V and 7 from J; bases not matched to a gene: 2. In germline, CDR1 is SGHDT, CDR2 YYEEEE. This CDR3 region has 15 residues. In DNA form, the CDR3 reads TGTGCCAGCAGCTTGGGGACAGGGGAGAATTCACCCCTCCACTTT. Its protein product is CASSLGTGENSPLHF.

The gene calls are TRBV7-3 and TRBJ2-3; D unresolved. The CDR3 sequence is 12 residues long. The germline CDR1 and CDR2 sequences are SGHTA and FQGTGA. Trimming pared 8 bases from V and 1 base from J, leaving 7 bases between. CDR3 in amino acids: CASSPGTDTQYF. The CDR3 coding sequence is TGTGCCAGCTCCCCGGGCACAGATACGCAGTATTTT. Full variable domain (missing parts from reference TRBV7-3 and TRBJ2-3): GAGVSQTPSNKVTEKGKYVELRCDPISGHTALYWYRQSLGQGPEFLIYFQGTGAADDSGLPNDRFFAVRPEGSVSTLKIQRTERGDSAVYLCASSPGTDTQYFGPGTRLTVL.

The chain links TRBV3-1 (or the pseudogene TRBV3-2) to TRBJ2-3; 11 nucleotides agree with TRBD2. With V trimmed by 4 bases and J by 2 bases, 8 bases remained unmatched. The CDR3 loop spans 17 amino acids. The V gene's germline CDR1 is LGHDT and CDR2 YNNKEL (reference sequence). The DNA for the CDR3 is TGTGCCAGCAGCCCACCACTAGCGGGAGTTACCACAGATACGCAGTATTTT. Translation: CASSPPLAGVTTDTQYF.

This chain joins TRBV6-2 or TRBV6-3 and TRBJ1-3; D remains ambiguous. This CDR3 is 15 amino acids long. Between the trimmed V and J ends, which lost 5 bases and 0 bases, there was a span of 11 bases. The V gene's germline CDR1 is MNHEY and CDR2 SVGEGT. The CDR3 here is CASSLDSRSGNTIYF. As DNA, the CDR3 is TGTGCCAGCAGTCTGGACTCCCGCTCTGGAAACACCATATATTTT.

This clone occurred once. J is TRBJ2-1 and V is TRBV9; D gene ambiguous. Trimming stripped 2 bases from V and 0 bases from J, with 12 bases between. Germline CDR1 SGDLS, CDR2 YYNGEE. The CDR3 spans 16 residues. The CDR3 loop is CASSVSLMSSYNEQFF. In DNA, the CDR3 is TGTGCCAGCAGCGTTTCACTGATGAGCTCCTACAATGAGCAGTTCTTC.

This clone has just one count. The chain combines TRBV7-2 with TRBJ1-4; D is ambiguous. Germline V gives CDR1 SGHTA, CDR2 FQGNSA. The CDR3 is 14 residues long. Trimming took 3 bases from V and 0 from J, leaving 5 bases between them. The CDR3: CASSFFATNEKLFF. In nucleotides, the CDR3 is TGTGCCAGCAGCTTCTTTGCAACTAATGAAAAACTGTTTTTT.

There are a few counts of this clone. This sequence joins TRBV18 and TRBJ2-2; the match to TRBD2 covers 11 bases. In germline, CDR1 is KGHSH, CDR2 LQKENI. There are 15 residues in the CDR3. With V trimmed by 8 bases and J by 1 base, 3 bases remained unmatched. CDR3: CASIGLAGNTGELFF. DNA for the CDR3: TGTGCCAGCATCGGACTAGCGGGGAACACCGGGGAGCTGTTTTTT.

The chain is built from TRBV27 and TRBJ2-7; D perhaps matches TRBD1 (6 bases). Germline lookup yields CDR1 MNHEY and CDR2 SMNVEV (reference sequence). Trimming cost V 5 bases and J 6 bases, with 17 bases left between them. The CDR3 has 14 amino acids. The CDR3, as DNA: TGTGCCAGCAGTCCTCGACAGGTACTCGGCGAGCAGTACTTC. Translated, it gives CASSPRQVLGEQYF.

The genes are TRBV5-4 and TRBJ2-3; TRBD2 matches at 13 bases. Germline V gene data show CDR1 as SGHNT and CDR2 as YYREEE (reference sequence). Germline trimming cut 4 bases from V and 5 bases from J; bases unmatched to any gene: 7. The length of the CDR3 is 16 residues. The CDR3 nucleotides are TGTGCCAGCAGCCCGGGACTAGCGGGATCGAAAGATACGCAGTATTTT. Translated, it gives CASSPGLAGSKDTQYF.

CDR3 residues: CASSFIGGSRTF. DNA of the CDR3: TGTGCCAGCAGCTTTATTGGCGGATCAAGAACCTTC. V usage is TRBV7-2 and J usage is TRBJ1-2; D call uncertain. V lost 3 bases to trimming and J lost 14 bases, with 16 bases between them. The CDR3 length is 12 residues. Germline V gene lookup returns CDR1 SGHTA and CDR2 FQGNSA.

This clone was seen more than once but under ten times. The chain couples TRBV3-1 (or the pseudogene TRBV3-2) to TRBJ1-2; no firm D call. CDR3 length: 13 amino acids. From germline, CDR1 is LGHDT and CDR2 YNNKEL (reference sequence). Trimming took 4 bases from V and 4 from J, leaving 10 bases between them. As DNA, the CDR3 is TGTGCCAGCAGCCGGGAGGGAGGCTATGGCTACACCTTC. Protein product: CASSREGGYGYTF.

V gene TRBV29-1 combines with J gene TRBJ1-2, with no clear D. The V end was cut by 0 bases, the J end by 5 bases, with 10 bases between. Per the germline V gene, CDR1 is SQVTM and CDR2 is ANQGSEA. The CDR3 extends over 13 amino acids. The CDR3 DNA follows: TGCAGCGTTGAAGATCTAGGAGGATATGGCTACACCTTC. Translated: CSVEDLGGYGYTF.

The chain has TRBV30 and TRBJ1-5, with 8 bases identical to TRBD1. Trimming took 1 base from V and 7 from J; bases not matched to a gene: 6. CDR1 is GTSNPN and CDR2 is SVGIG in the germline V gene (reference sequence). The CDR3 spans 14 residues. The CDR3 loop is CAWSGQGSAQPQHF. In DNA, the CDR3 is TGTGCCTGGAGTGGACAGGGGTCCGCACAGCCCCAGCATTTT.

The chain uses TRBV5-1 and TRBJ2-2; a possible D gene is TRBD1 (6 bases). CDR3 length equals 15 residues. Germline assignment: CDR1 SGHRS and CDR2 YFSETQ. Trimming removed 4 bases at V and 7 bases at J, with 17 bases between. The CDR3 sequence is CASSPGAGADGELFF. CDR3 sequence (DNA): TGCGCCAGCAGCCCAGGGGCAGGGGCCGACGGGGAGCTGTTTTTT. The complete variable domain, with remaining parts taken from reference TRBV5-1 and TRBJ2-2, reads KAGVTQTPRYLIKTRGQQVTLSCSPISGHRSVSWYQQTPGQGLQFLFEYFSETQRNKGNFPGRFSGRQFSNSRSEMNVSTLELGDSALYLCASSPGAGADGELFFGEGSRLTVL.

This CDR3 reads CASSDTGISPLHF. CDR3 nucleotides: TGTGCCAGCAGTGACACAGGGATTTCACCCCTCCACTTT. The chain combines TRBV12-3 or TRBV12-4 with TRBJ1-6; weak D call: TRBD1 (6 bases). The CDR3 is made up of 13 amino acids. V shed 5 bases and J shed 9 bases, with 11 bases lying between them.

CDR3 coding DNA: TGTGCCAGCAGCTTAAAGGACAGGGTCATGAACGGCTACACCTTC. It specifies CASSLKDRVMNGYTF. The chain links TRBV5-6 to TRBJ1-2; 8 bases map to TRBD1. Germline trimming cut 2 bases from V and 8 bases from J; bases unmatched to any gene: 11. The V gene's germline CDR1 is SGHDT and CDR2 YYEEEE. The CDR3 has 15 residues.